This T cell receptor (beta chain) stems from a study of blood T cell repertoires in COVID-19. Overall study: Donors in the United States, Italy and Spain gave samples during acute or convalescent COVID-19. T cells, B-cell-depleted T cells, or PBMCs provided the cDNA or gDNA that served as material.

In the study's own analysis: From reference gene primer amplification, estimates of nucleated cell counts were derived. The protocol was immunoSEQ multiplex PCR, while the TCRdb copy is restricted to in-frame clones and leaves out a portion. Clonal size and the V and J genes are those of that table, whereas D and trimming came from the DNA. In the table there are about 160,000 clones, more than 75% of which are singletons. It was during active infection that Seattle patients were enrolled and then longitudinally followed. CDR1 and CDR2 (germline): MGHRA, YSYEKL. V was shortened by 0 bases and J by 2 bases, with 8 bases between the two germline ends. This CDR3 contains 15 residues.

The chain recombines TRBV4-1 with TRBJ1-3; no definite D call. This receptor was identified in a woman in her forties or fifties with COVID-19, enrolled during active disease. The sample taken for sequencing was peripheral blood. Here the CDR3 DNA reads TGCGCCAGCAGCCAAGAGCCCGGGGCTGGAAACACCATATATTTT. Translated: CASSQEPGAGNTIYF.